Below, one T cell receptor (beta chain) is given with its context. The germline gives CDR1 MNHNS, CDR2 SASEGT. V dropped 6 bases and J dropped 12; count of bases not matched to a gene: 10. The CDR3 sequence is 12 residues long. These data come from a study of PD-1 blockade in mismatch repair-deficient tumors. TCRdb keeps only in-frame clones here, not all; method: immunoSEQ multiplex PCR. The sample contains under 50,000 clones, around 77% of which appear only once. This chain connects TRBV6-1 to TRBJ2-7; 8 bases fit TRBD2. Sample: PBMCs, taken before pembrolizumab treatment. This clonotype was obtained from an adult with mismatch repair-deficient cancer. This CDR3 is CASREIAGLLYF. CDR3 nucleotides: TGTGCCAGCAGGGAAATAGCGGGACTTCTGTACTTC.